The 10 T cell receptor beta chains listed next were all sequenced from one sample in a study of molecular identifiers for immune sequencing clone quantification. Via MiXCR, TCRdb re-called the PCR reads, giving one row per CDR3 protein. The table shows some 680,000 distinct CDR3 sequences, with 25% occurring only once. Sequencing was performed on naive CD8+ T cells from blood, with Jurkat cell RNA spiked in. Subset reported: FACS-sorted CD8+CD4-CCR7+CD45RA+ naive T cells. Receptor source: a human donor in good health. Some libraries in this study had Jurkat cell RNA spiked in.

This clonotype turned up a few times. The V gene is TRBV9, the J gene TRBJ1-2, with D uncertain. This CDR3 has 16 amino acids. Trimming pared 0 bases from V and 0 bases from J, leaving 12 bases between. Per germline, CDR1 SGDLS and CDR2 YYNGEE. This CDR3 reads CASSVASRATNYGYTF. As DNA, the CDR3 is TGTGCCAGCAGCGTAGCTTCAAGGGCAACTAACTATGGCTACACCTTC.

J is TRBJ2-5 and V is TRBV27, with a weak D call TRBD1 (6 bases). The germline V and J ends were trimmed by 6 bases and 4 bases, with 15 bases remaining between them. The CDR3 loop spans 14 amino acids. Per the germline V gene, CDR1 is MNHEY and CDR2 is SMNVEV (reference sequence). The CDR3 region is CASSSRDNLETQYF. In nucleotides, the CDR3 is TGTGCCAGCAGCTCTCGGGACAATCTAGAGACCCAGTACTTC.

This clonotype was detected ten times or more. The chain links TRBV2 to TRBJ2-7; D might be TRBD2 (5 bases). V lost 6 bases and J lost 1, with 13 bases in between. CDR3 length: 14 amino acids. Germline V CDR1 and CDR2: SNHLY, FYNNEI. The CDR3 loop reads CASRPFGGSYEQYF. The CDR3 DNA reads TGTGCCAGCAGGCCTTTTGGCGGGTCCTACGAGCAGTACTTC.

This clonotype was counted a few times. The final CDR3 position lacks the conserved phenylalanine or tryptophan, pointing to a likely read error. The rearrangement links TRBV5-1 to TRBJ2-5; TRBD2 matches at 11 bases. In germline, CDR1 is SGHRS, CDR2 YFSETQ. This CDR3 spans 16 amino acids. The trim removed 0 bases at V and 2 bases at J, leaving 3 bases unmatched. The CDR3 DNA reads TGCGCCAGCAGCTTGGTACCTAGCGGGGGGCAAGAGACCCAGTACCTC. Translation gives CASSLVPSGGQETQYL.

On this clonotype: Possible read error: a much larger clone is one base away. The rearrangement joins TRBV7-9 to TRBJ2-3; no reliable D call. V was pared by 4 bases and J by 8 bases, with 16 bases between. Germline assignment: CDR1 SEHNR and CDR2 FQNEAQ (reference sequence). This CDR3 contains 14 residues. The CDR3 DNA sequence: TGTGCCAGCAGCTGGTTCTCGGGCGCAGTTACGCAGTATTTT. Residues: CASSWFSGAVTQYF.

This clonotype was picked up a small number of times. This chain connects TRBV6-2 or TRBV6-3 to TRBJ2-7; 10 bases map to TRBD1. Germline CDR1 and CDR2: MNHEY and SVGEGT. The CDR3 runs to 15 residues. J was trimmed by 4 bases and V by 6 bases; bases with no gene match: 9. In DNA form, the CDR3 reads TGTGCCAGCAGATCGAGTCGACAGGGGGCTTACGAGCAGTACTTC. It encodes CASRSSRQGAYEQYF.

Concerning this clonotype itself: A much bigger clone sits one base away, suggesting this may be a read error. The chain is built from TRBV6-5 and TRBJ2-7; no firm D call. Per the germline V gene, CDR1 is MNHEY and CDR2 is SVGAGI. This CDR3 contains 13 residues. CDR3: CASSYSSRGERYF. The CDR3 DNA sequence: TGTGCCAGCAGTTACTCGTCCAGAGGCGAGCGGTACTTC.

The chain has TRBV25-1 and TRBJ2-7; D might be TRBD1 (6 bases). CDR3 length: 13 residues. The V end was cut by 6 bases, the J end by 4 bases, with 13 bases between. CDR1 MGHDK and CDR2 SYGVNS come from the germline V gene. As DNA, the CDR3 is TGTGCCAGCAGGGTCCTAGGGGGTTACGAGCAGTACTTC. Amino acid sequence: CASRVLGGYEQYF.

V usage is TRBV30 and J usage is TRBJ1-3; D ambiguous. Trimming stripped 3 bases from V and 0 bases from J, with 12 bases between. Germline CDR1 reads GTSNPN; CDR2 reads SVGIG (reference sequence). The CDR3 has 15 amino acids. The DNA for the CDR3 is TGTGCCTGGAGGGATGAGGTGTACTCTGGAAACACCATATATTTT. The encoded protein is CAWRDEVYSGNTIYF. The full variable domain, in which reference TRBV30 and TRBJ1-3 provide the parts outside the CDR3, is SQTIHQWPATLVQPVGSPLSLECTVEGTSNPNLYWYRQAAGRGLQLLFYSVGIGQISSEVPQNLSASRPQDRQFILSSKKLLLSDSGFYLCAWRDEVYSGNTIYFGEGSWLTVV.

The table lists this clonotype with many counts. This chain joins TRBV20-1 and TRBJ2-7; D possibly corresponds to TRBD2 (6 bases). The CDR3 sequence is 16 residues long. The germline V gene encodes CDR1 DFQATT and CDR2 SNEGSKA (reference sequence). V lost 5 bases, J lost 0 bases, and 20 bases lay in between. The CDR3 coding sequence is TGCAGTGCTTCCCCGGGAGCAGTAGGGAGCTCCTACGAGCAGTACTTC. It yields the protein CSASPGAVGSSYEQYF.